This T cell receptor beta chain was captured by sequencing in a study of human T cells and chemical hapten exposure. Study-level information: TCR yield per sample varied, mainly due to pooled library volumes. Points from the study as a whole: Counts of TCRs above 1 in 1000 frequency stayed unchanged with DPC sensitization.

TCRdb independently ran MiXCR on the RACE reads; one entry per CDR3 protein. The table includes a few hundred thousand distinct CDR3 sequences, nearly 6.5% detected once. Remarks on this clonotype: Its antigen is unidentified.

Time point: patch test 2, 6 weeks after DPC sensitization. Treatment in this sample: therapeutic diphenylcyclopropenone sensitization with weekly scalp DPC. Total RNA was extracted from unfractionated whole blood. The CDR3 spans 15 residues. Between the trimmed V and J ends, which lost 1 base and 5 bases, there was a span of 12 bases. CDR1 SGHTA and CDR2 FQGNSA come from the germline V gene. This TCR came from a woman aged 18 to 35 with alopecia areata. Some clones in this sample may be carry-over from other donors' samples. The sequences come from whole blood, collected in connection with sensitization to the hapten diphenylcyclopropenone (DPC). V gene TRBV7-2 combines with J gene TRBJ1-5, with D possibly being TRBD1 (5 bases). This CDR3 reads CASSLGDGNYQPQHF. The CDR3 nucleotides read TGTGCCAGCAGCTTAGGGGACGGAAATTATCAGCCCCAGCATTTT.